The subject of this entry is one T cell receptor beta chain. Expressed TCRB transcripts were sequenced because the entire RNA isolate underwent reverse transcription. The protocol was immunoSEQ multiplex PCR, while the TCRdb copy is restricted to in-frame clones and leaves out a portion. Among 130,000 to 150,000 clones, about 10% were seen once, and the ten largest hold about 1.3%. The sample originates from a study of beta chain features in type 1 diabetes. V lost 4 bases and J lost 5, with 15 bases in between. Per germline, CDR1 SGHRS and CDR2 YFSETQ. The CDR3 spans 15 residues. Source material: naive CD4+ T cells from blood. This clonotype originated in a man in his late teens or twenties in good health. This chain joins TRBV5-1 and TRBJ2-2; D possibly corresponds to TRBD1 (6 bases). CDR3 sequence reads: CASSEAGARTGELFF. The DNA for the CDR3 is TGCGCCAGCAGCGAAGCAGGGGCTAGGACCGGGGAGCTGTTTTTT.